The next 8 T cell receptor beta chains were all read from a single sample in a study of OX40 agonist ivuxolimab in advanced cancers. Libraries were prepared by immunoSEQ multiplex PCR; TCRdb keeps only in-frame clonotypes and omits some of them. Of around 65,000 clones listed, approximately 89% are singletons. The sample in question was CD4+ or CD8+ T cells sorted from blood, obtained in a trial of the OX40 agonist ivuxolimab. All receptors derive from an adult with an advanced solid tumor such as melanoma, head and neck, liver or kidney cancer.

The chain employs TRBV4-1 and TRBJ2-7; D may be TRBD2 (5 bases). The CDR3 totals 14 residues. The V end was cut by 2 bases, the J end by 1 base, with 9 bases between. The germline V gene has CDR1 MGHRA and CDR2 YSYEKL. CDR3: CASSQNSGSYEQYF. In nucleotides, the CDR3 is TGCGCCAGCAGCCAAAATTCGGGATCCTACGAGCAGTACTTC.

This clone was counted only a few times. V is TRBV16 and J is TRBJ1-3; TRBD1 is a possible D gene (5 bases). Germline V CDR1 and CDR2: KGHSY, FQNENV. The V end lost 5 bases, the J end lost 7 bases, and 12 bases lay between the germline ends. This CDR3 has 13 residues. CDR3 region: CASSTSGGNTIYF. CDR3 DNA sequence: TGTGCCAGCAGCACCTCCGGGGGGAACACCATATATTTT.

This clone appeared once. The chain is built from TRBV5-6 and TRBJ1-5, with unresolved D. Trimming removed 0 bases from V and 5 bases from J, with 9 bases in between. The CDR3 contains 14 residues. Germline-derived CDR1 and CDR2 are SGHDT and YYEEEE. CDR3 nucleotide sequence: TGTGCCAGCAGCTTGGGCAGATTCGATCAGCCCCAGCATTTT. Encoded protein: CASSLGRFDQPQHF.

The genes are TRBV27 and TRBJ1-1; 9 nucleotides align to TRBD1. V trimming: 6 bases; J trimming: 6 bases; junction bases outside the gene matches: 11. CDR3 length: 15 residues. The V gene's germline CDR1 is MNHEY and CDR2 SMNVEV (reference sequence). In DNA, the CDR3 is TGTGCCAGCAGCCCCGCCGGGACAGGGAGCTCTGAAGCTTTCTTT. The encoded protein is CASSPAGTGSSEAFF.

The V call is TRBV11-3, the J call TRBJ2-1, with D hard to call. CDR1 and CDR2 from the germline V gene are SGHNT and YENEEA. The CDR3 runs to 13 residues. Trimming took 3 bases from V and 8 from J, leaving 11 bases between them. CDR3 sequence reads: CASSFRLVDEQFF. As DNA, the CDR3 is TGTGCCAGCAGCTTCCGGCTAGTGGATGAGCAGTTCTTC.

This clone turned up a few times. The CDR3 here is CASSDFTDSYEQYF. CDR3 sequence (DNA): TGCGCCAGCAGTGATTTTACGGATTCCTACGAGCAGTACTTC. This chain joins TRBV10-1 and TRBJ2-7; D is unresolved. Trimming stripped 3 bases from V and 1 base from J, with 10 bases between. The germline V gene has CDR1 WNHNN and CDR2 SYGVQD (reference sequence). CDR3 length equals 14 residues.

The gene calls are TRBV25-1 and TRBJ2-6; D unresolved. V shed 1 base and J shed 0 bases, with 1 base lying between them. The CDR3 is 14 residues long. Germline V gives CDR1 MGHDK, CDR2 SYGVNS. This chain's CDR3 is CASSEFSGANVLTF. DNA of the CDR3: TGTGCCAGCAGTGAATTCTCTGGGGCCAACGTCCTGACTTTC.

V is TRBV29-1 and J is TRBJ1-1; D is unclear. This CDR3 spans 10 amino acids. The ends were cut back, 7 bases at V and 1 base at J, with 4 bases in the middle. Germline values: CDR1 SQVTM, CDR2 ANQGSEA. The CDR3 region is CSGGNTEAFF. The CDR3 DNA is TGCAGCGGGGGGAACACTGAAGCTTTCTTT.